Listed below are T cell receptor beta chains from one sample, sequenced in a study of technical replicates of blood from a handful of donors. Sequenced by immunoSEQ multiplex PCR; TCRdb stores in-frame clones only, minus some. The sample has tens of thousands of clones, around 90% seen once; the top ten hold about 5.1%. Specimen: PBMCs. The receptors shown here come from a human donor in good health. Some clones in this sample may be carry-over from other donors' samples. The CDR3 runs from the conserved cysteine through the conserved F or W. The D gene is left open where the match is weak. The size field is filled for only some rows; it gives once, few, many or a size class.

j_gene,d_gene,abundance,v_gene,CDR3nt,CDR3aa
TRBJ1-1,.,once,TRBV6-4,TGTGCCAGCAGACCCAACCCTACAGACGGTAGGGCTTTCTTT,CASRPNPTDGRAFF
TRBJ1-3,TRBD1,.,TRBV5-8,TGTGCCAGCAGCCTGGGAGGGACAGGCGCAGGAAACACCATATATTTT,CASSLGGTGAGNTIYF
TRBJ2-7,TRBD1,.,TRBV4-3,TGCGCCAGCAGCCGAGGGACAGGGGCCGACGAGCAGTACTTC,CASSRGTGADEQYF
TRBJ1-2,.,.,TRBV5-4,TGTGCCAGCAGCTCAGGGGACTATGGCTACACCTTC,CASSSGDYGYTF
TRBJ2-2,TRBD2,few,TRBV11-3,TGTGCCAGCAGCACCCCGCGGGTAGCGGGGGGGCCGTGGTCGACTGGGGAGCTGTTTTTT,CASSTPRVAGGPWSTGELFF
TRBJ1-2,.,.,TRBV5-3,TGTGCCAGAAGCCACCTGACAGATAACTATGGCTACACCTTC,CARSHLTDNYGYTF
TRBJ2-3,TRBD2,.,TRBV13,TGTGCCAGCAGCATAGCCACTAGCGGTGGGGCAGATACGCAGTATTTT,CASSIATSGGADTQYF
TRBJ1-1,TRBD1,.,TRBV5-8,TGTGCCAGCAGATCTAGGACAGGGCTCACGAACACTGAAGCTTTCTTT,CASRSRTGLTNTEAFF
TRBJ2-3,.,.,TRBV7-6,TGTGCCAGCAGCCGATATAGCGGAGGGGGCACAGATACGCAGTATTTT,CASSRYSGGGTDTQYF
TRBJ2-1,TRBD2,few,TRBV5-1,TGCGCCAGCAGCCCAGCGGGGGGGTACAATGAGCAGTTCTTC,CASSPAGGYNEQFF
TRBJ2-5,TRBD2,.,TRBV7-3,TGTGCCAGCGCCGCTAGCGGGTTGTACGATCAAGAGACCCAGTACTTC,CASAASGLYDQETQYF
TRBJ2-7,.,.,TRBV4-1,TGCGCCAGCAGCCAAGAAGGGGGCTACGAGCAGTACTTC,CASSQEGGYEQYF
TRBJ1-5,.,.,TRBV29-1,TGCAGCGTTGGGAATCCGGGGGGTCAGCCCCAGCATTTT,CSVGNPGGQPQHF
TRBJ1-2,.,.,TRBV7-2,TGTGCCAGCAGCCCTACCGGGGGGGCAGGGTACAAGCGTAATGGCTACACCTTC,CASSPTGGAGYKRNGYTF
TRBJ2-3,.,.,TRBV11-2,TGTGCCAGCAGCTCTACACGCGGCCGTGCTGGGGATACGCAGTATTTT,CASSSTRGRAGDTQYF
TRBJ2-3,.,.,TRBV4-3,TGCGCCAGCAGCCCCGAAGCTAAGCGGGATACGCAGTATTTT,CASSPEAKRDTQYF
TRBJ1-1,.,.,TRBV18,TGTGCCAGCTCACTGACGGGGAGCGCTGAAGCTTTCTTT,CASSLTGSAEAFF
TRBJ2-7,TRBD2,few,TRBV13,TGTGCCAGCAGCTTAGAGGGGGGGACTAGCGGGAGCTCCTACGAGCAGTACTTC,CASSLEGGTSGSSYEQYF
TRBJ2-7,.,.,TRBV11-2,TGTGCCAGCAGCCCCGGCGGAGATAGCCACGAGCAGTACTTC,CASSPGGDSHEQYF
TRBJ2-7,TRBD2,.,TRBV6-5,TGTGCCAGCAGGGGGACTACCTACGAGCAGTACTTC,CASRGTTYEQYF
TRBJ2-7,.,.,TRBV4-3,TGCGCCAGCAGCCAAGAAGGCGGTCTCTCCTACGAGCAGTACTTC,CASSQEGGLSYEQYF
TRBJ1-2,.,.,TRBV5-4,TGTGCCAGCAGCCCCTTAGTGGGGACTTATGGCTACACCTTC,CASSPLVGTYGYTF
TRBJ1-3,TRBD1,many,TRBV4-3,TGCGCCAGCAGCCTAGATCCCATTGGGACAGGCAGGAGGAACACCATATATTTT,CASSLDPIGTGRRNTIYF
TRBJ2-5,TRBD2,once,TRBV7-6,TGTGCCAGCAGCCGACTAGCGGGTGAGACCCAGTACTTC,CASSRLAGETQYF
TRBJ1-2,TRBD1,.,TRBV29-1,TGCAGCGACGAGGACAGGGCCTATGGCTACACCTTC,CSDEDRAYGYTF
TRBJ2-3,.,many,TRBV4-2,TGTGCCAGCAGCCAGGCATTCACAGATACGCAGTATTTT,CASSQAFTDTQYF
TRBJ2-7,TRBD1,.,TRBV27,TGTGCCAGCAGTCCCCTACGGGGACAGGGGTTATACGAGCAGTACTTC,CASSPLRGQGLYEQYF
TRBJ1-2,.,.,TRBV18,TGTGCCAGCTCACCACCGGGGGGTACCTATGGCTACACCTTC,CASSPPGGTYGYTF